What follows is one T cell receptor (beta chain) and its context. Its specificity is not known. This entry is derived from a study of shared clonotypes between healthy human individuals. Study-level results: Collection of samples was limited to blood; tissue repertoires likely differ.

Sequenced by immunoSEQ multiplex PCR; TCRdb stores in-frame clones only, minus some. The sample records roughly 1,100,000 clones, approximately 68% being singletons. From germline, CDR1 is LGHNA and CDR2 YSLEER. The CDR3 contains 14 residues. The V end was cut by 4 bases, the J end by 5 bases, with 14 bases between. J is TRBJ1-2 and V is TRBV4-3; D is ambiguous. The source material was memory CD4+ T cells sorted from blood. The subset is: CD45RA-negative fraction. This receptor was taken from a young man in good health. The CDR3 region is CASSPRTAEYGYTF. CDR3 coding DNA: TGCGCCAGCAGCCCCCGGACCGCGGAATATGGCTACACCTTC.